The 22 T cell receptor beta chains given below trace back to one sample, sequenced in a study of cytomegalovirus exposure and HLA in healthy donors. Both 60 Vbeta primers and 13 Jbeta primers went into the PCR. Data came from immunoSEQ multiplex PCR; TCRdb stores just in-frame clones and leaves some out. The sample has approximately 150,000 clones, approximately 81% seen once; the top ten hold about 2.4%. The sequencing sample was made of PBMCs. The source is a man younger than 45 in good health and CMV-seropositive.

This clone has a single count. This chain joins TRBV4-1 and TRBJ2-2; TRBD2 matches at 12 bases. Germline V gene lookup returns CDR1 MGHRA and CDR2 YSYEKL. V was clipped by 0 bases and J by 6 bases; unmatched bases: 2. The CDR3 is 16 amino acids. In DNA form, the CDR3 reads TGCGCCAGCAGCCAAGAGGCTAGCGGGAGGGCCGGGGAGCTGTTTTTT. Translating it yields CASSQEASGRAGELFF.

V and J are TRBV6-5 and TRBJ1-1; TRBD1 matches 8 bases. This CDR3 spans 14 amino acids. Trimming cost V 7 bases and J 4 bases; bases outside gene matches: 8. Germline-derived CDR1 and CDR2 are MNHEY and SVGAGI. The CDR3 region is CASTPGGAGTEAFF. The CDR3, as DNA: TGTGCCAGCACCCCAGGGGGCGCGGGCACTGAAGCTTTCTTT.

This chain connects TRBV10-3 to TRBJ2-1; possibly TRBD1 for D (6 bases). The ends were cut back, 4 bases at V and 4 bases at J, with 8 bases in the middle. This CDR3 region has 13 residues. In germline, CDR1 is ENHRY, CDR2 SYGVKD. In DNA, the CDR3 is TGTGCCATCAGTGCAGGGGCGTACAATGAGCAGTTCTTC. Encoded protein: CAISAGAYNEQFF.

The chain carries TRBV28 and TRBJ1-2; 7 bases align to TRBD1. Losses at the gene ends were 4 bases for V and 2 bases for J; bases not matched to a gene: 4. The CDR3 totals 14 residues. Looked up from germline, CDR1 is MDHEN and CDR2 is SYDVKM. Here the CDR3 reads CASSWGTENYGYTF. CDR3 nucleotides: TGTGCCAGCAGTTGGGGGACAGAGAACTATGGCTACACCTTC.

V usage is TRBV7-2 and J usage is TRBJ1-1; D remains ambiguous. Trimming removed 0 bases from V and 4 bases from J, with 6 bases in between. The length of the CDR3 is 13 residues. Germline V lookup: CDR1 SGHTA, CDR2 FQGNSA. The CDR3 sequence: CASSLAFSTEAFF. The CDR3 DNA follows: TGTGCCAGCAGCTTAGCGTTCAGCACTGAAGCTTTCTTT.

The chain combines TRBV10-3 with TRBJ2-1; 7 nucleotides align to TRBD2. The CDR3 covers 16 residues. V was pared by 6 bases and J by 7 bases, with 15 bases of the junction left unmatched. Germline V CDR1 and CDR2: ENHRY, SYGVKD. This CDR3 reads CAIRGEREDTRNEQFF. CDR3 nucleotides: TGTGCCATCAGAGGGGAGCGGGAAGATACCCGTAATGAGCAGTTCTTC.

This chain connects TRBV27 to TRBJ2-3; perhaps TRBD2 as D (6 bases). The CDR3 loop spans 14 amino acids. Germline CDR1 is MNHEY and CDR2 is SMNVEV (reference sequence). V was pared by 1 base and J by 4 bases, with 9 bases between. The CDR3: CASSLFGSADTQYF. In DNA form, the CDR3 reads TGTGCCAGCAGTTTATTCGGGAGCGCAGATACGCAGTATTTT.

The count of this clone is one. The chain is built from TRBV19 and TRBJ2-3; 8 nucleotides align to TRBD2. Germline V gene data show CDR1 as LNHDA and CDR2 as SQIVND (reference sequence). The V gene end was trimmed by 6 bases and the J gene end by 6 bases; junction bases not matched to a gene: 5. The CDR3 extends over 13 amino acids. The CDR3 here is CASSRGGPDTQYF. The CDR3, as DNA: TGTGCCAGTAGCCGGGGGGGCCCGGATACGCAGTATTTT.

The J gene is TRBJ2-3, the V gene TRBV7-9; D unclear. Germline CDR1 and CDR2: SEHNR and FQNEAQ (reference sequence). The length of the CDR3 is 15 residues. V was cut by 5 bases and J by 2 bases, with 14 bases left in between. CDR3 coding DNA: TGTGCCAGCAGCCCCGTCCAGGTTTACACAGATACGCAGTATTTT. This sequence encodes CASSPVQVYTDTQYF.

This clone was seen only once. This chain uses TRBV6-1 with TRBJ2-7, with D tentatively TRBD1 (5 bases). Germline assignment: CDR1 MNHNS and CDR2 SASEGT. Trimming left V 6 bases short and J 3 bases short, with 9 bases between. This CDR3 has 12 residues. The CDR3 DNA is TGTGCCAGCAGCTTTGACAGCTACGAGCAGTACGTC. Translating it yields CASSFDSYEQYV.

The genes are TRBV7-9 and TRBJ1-3; TRBD1 might be the D (6 bases). Trimming stripped 9 bases from V and 0 bases from J, with 9 bases between. This CDR3 has 13 residues. The V gene's germline CDR1 is SEHNR and CDR2 FQNEAQ (reference sequence). The CDR3 spells CARGGVSGNTIYF. As DNA, the CDR3 is TGTGCCAGAGGGGGGGTCTCTGGAAACACCATATATTTT.

This chain joins TRBV4-1 and TRBJ2-7; 9 nucleotides agree with TRBD1. The ends lost 2 bases at V and 2 bases at J; junction bases unmatched: 1. This CDR3 contains 14 residues. In germline, CDR1 is MGHRA, CDR2 YSYEKL. CDR3 amino acids: CASSQRTGAYEQYV. The CDR3 DNA reads as TGCGCCAGCAGCCAAAGGACAGGGGCCTACGAGCAGTACGTC.

This clone was seen more than once but under ten times. This chain links TRBV19 with TRBJ1-2; a possible D gene is TRBD1 (5 bases). CDR1 is LNHDA, CDR2 SQIVND, per germline (reference sequence). V dropped 0 bases and J dropped 7 bases, with 12 bases sitting between them. This CDR3 is built from 14 residues. This CDR3 is CASSIDGGVGGYTF. The CDR3, as DNA: TGTGCCAGTAGTATAGATGGGGGGGTCGGTGGCTACACCTTC.

This clone was picked up a small number of times. V and J are TRBV4-3 and TRBJ1-1; no reliable D call. Germline CDR1 is LGHNA and CDR2 is YSLEER. The CDR3 contains 15 residues. Trimming pared 1 base from V and 0 bases from J, leaving 9 bases between. The CDR3 loop reads CASSQGPGMNTEAFF. CDR3 sequence (DNA): TGCGCCAGCAGCCAAGGGCCGGGAATGAACACTGAAGCTTTCTTT.

The CDR3 nucleotides read TGCAGCGTTTCCGGGACTAGCGGGAGGGTCAGCAATGAGCAGTTCTTC. Translation gives CSVSGTSGRVSNEQFF. The V gene is TRBV29-1, the J gene TRBJ2-1; TRBD2 matches at 16 bases. The junction had 7 bases not matched to a gene; V was cut back by 5 bases and J by 6 bases. The CDR3 is 16 amino acids. Germline V gives CDR1 SQVTM, CDR2 ANQGSEA.

This chain links TRBV4-3 with TRBJ2-3, with D perhaps TRBD2 (5 bases). The CDR3 spans 16 residues. Germline CDR1 is LGHNA and CDR2 is YSLEER. V lost 2 bases, J lost 4 bases, and 16 bases lay in between. The CDR3 coding sequence is TGCGCCAGCAGCCAACAGTACAGCAACGGGGCAGATACGCAGTATTTT. Residues: CASSQQYSNGADTQYF.

The chain links TRBV18 to TRBJ2-1, with TRBD2 matching over 8 bases. The CDR3 is 15 residues long. Germline trimming cut 1 base from V and 10 bases from J; bases unmatched to any gene: 9. Germline CDR1 is KGHSH and CDR2 is LQKENI. DNA of the CDR3: TGTGCCAGCTCACCACACCCGGGACTAGGGAGCGAGCAGTTCTTC. It encodes CASSPHPGLGSEQFF.

V is TRBV5-4 and J is TRBJ2-5; TRBD2 matches 8 bases. V trimming: 4 bases; J trimming: 1 base; junction bases outside the gene matches: 6. Germline loops: CDR1 SGHNT, CDR2 YYREEE (reference sequence). CDR3 size: 15 residues. CDR3 sequence reads: CASSPERGTQETQYF. In DNA, the CDR3 is TGTGCCAGCAGCCCGGAGCGGGGGACCCAAGAGACCCAGTACTTC. Using reference TRBV5-4 and TRBJ2-5 for the parts outside the CDR3, the full variable domain is ETGVTQSPTHLIKTRGQQVTLRCSSQSGHNTVSWYQQALGQGPQFIFQYYREEENGRGNFPPRFSGLQFPNYSSELNVNALELDDSALYLCASSPERGTQETQYFGPGTRLLVL.

The CDR3 loop is CASSQALLVDIQYF. CDR3 DNA: TGCGCCAGCAGCCAAGCCTTGTTAGTGGACATTCAGTACTTC. This sequence joins TRBV4-1 and TRBJ2-4; D is uncertain. Looked up from germline, CDR1 is MGHRA and CDR2 is YSYEKL. The CDR3 consists of 14 residues. Trimming shortened V by 1 base and J by 8 bases, and 12 bases separated the two germline ends.

The rearrangement uses TRBV7-9 and TRBJ1-5; a weak D match, TRBD1 (5 bases). CDR1 is SEHNR and CDR2 is FQNEAQ in the germline V gene (reference sequence). Trimming left V 5 bases short and J 6 bases short, with 14 bases between. The CDR3 contains 14 residues. The CDR3 coding sequence is TGTGCCAGCAGCCCTGGGGGGGTGGCTCAGCCCCAGCATTTT. Protein sequence: CASSPGGVAQPQHF.

This clone has just a few counts. This rearrangement joins TRBV6-5 to TRBJ1-4; 7 bases agree with TRBD1. Germline-derived CDR1 and CDR2 are MNHEY and SVGAGI. This CDR3 region has 14 residues. V was clipped by 5 bases and J by 5 bases; unmatched bases: 5. CDR3 nucleotides: TGTGCCAGCAGTCCAGGGACAGTGAATGAAAAACTGTTTTTT. Translated, it gives CASSPGTVNEKLFF.

As for this clone: An end of the junction does not agree with germline; a read error may underlie this. This chain links TRBV7-9 with TRBJ1-1; 11 positions agree with TRBD1. This CDR3 contains 14 residues. CDR1 is SEHNR and CDR2 is FQNEAQ in the germline V gene (reference sequence). CDR3 protein: CSSSLGTGGTEAFF. The CDR3 nucleotides are TGTTCCAGCAGCTTAGGGACAGGGGGCACTGAAGCTTTCTTT.